This TCR beta chain was recorded in a study of blood T cell repertoires in COVID-19. Allocation to cohorts depended on clinical history reported by the participants. Resolution of symptoms, clearance, or two negative PCRs was present in recovered Cohort 3 donors. Original analysis: Amplification of reference gene primers was used by the study to estimate nucleated cell counts. The protocol was immunoSEQ multiplex PCR, while the TCRdb copy is restricted to in-frame clones and leaves out a portion. V and J calls and clone size are as listed in that table; D and trimming were resolved from the DNA. The sample yields almost 400,000 clones, around 92% seen once. The sequence came from a woman younger than 45 who had recovered from COVID-19. Sequencing was done on a sample of PBMCs or T cells enriched from blood (not recorded which).

For the CDR3, the DNA is TGTGCCTGGAGTCAGCGGCACTACAATGAGCAGTTCTTC. Amino acid sequence: CAWSQRHYNEQFF. The rearrangement links TRBV30 to TRBJ2-1; D possibly corresponds to TRBD2 (5 bases). V lost 2 bases and J 3 bases, leaving 8 bases between the germline ends. The CDR3 extends over 13 amino acids. Looked up from germline, CDR1 is GTSNPN and CDR2 is SVGIG (reference sequence). Variable domain in full (rest from reference TRBV30 and TRBJ2-1): SQTIHQWPATLVQPVGSPLSLECTVEGTSNPNLYWYRQAAGRGLQLLFYSVGIGQISSEVPQNLSASRPQDRQFILSSKKLLLSDSGFYLCAWSQRHYNEQFFGPGTRLTVL.